The clone carrying this T cell receptor beta chain was observed a few times. This sample was included in a study of glioma-infiltrating T cells. With 3 bases removed from V and 5 bases from J, the gap between germline ends came to 16 bases. CDR1 is MRHNA, CDR2 SNTAGT, per germline. The CDR3 is made up of 15 amino acids. Amplification of TCR alpha and beta CDR3 regions from RNA used iRepertoire nested multiplex PCR. MiXCR was run by TCRdb on the multiplex PCR reads, yielding one entry per CDR3 protein. The table includes under 200,000 distinct CDR3 sequences, about 46% detected once. J is TRBJ2-5 and V is TRBV6-4, with TRBD2 as a possible D gene (6 bases). This receptor was obtained from a human donor with low-grade glioma or glioblastoma, undergoing nonglioma brain surgery, or in good health (not recorded which). The specimen was glioma tissue, nonneoplastic brain tissue, or PBMCs (not recorded which). The CDR3 sequence: CASSERSGPRETQYF. The CDR3, as DNA: TGTGCCAGCAGTGAGAGAAGCGGGCCTCGGGAGACCCAGTACTTC.